One and the same sample provided the 12 T cell receptor beta chains below, sequenced in a study of T cells after yellow fever vaccination. TCRdb reprocessed the 5' RACE reads with MiXCR, giving one entry per CDR3 protein. The data hold just over 250,000 distinct CDR3 sequences, with roughly 5.6% observed a single time. This specimen was CD4+ T cells sorted from PBMCs, taken on the day of the yellow fever booster vaccination. Receptors originate from a man younger than 35 who received the YFV17D yellow fever vaccine.

The chain joins TRBV11-2 to TRBJ1-1; no reliable D call. The CDR3 consists of 13 residues. Germline lookup yields CDR1 SGHAT and CDR2 FQNNGV. The V and J ends lost 4 bases and 11 bases respectively, with 17 bases between them. The CDR3: CASSWEPQVRAFF. The DNA for the CDR3 is TGTGCCAGCAGCTGGGAACCCCAAGTTCGGGCTTTCTTT.

This clonotype was found many times. The V gene is TRBV12-3 or TRBV12-4, the J gene TRBJ2-1; D not certain. Trimming cost V 3 bases and J 6 bases, with 3 bases left between them. The CDR3 totals 11 residues. CDR3 nucleotide sequence: TGTGCCAGCAGTTTTTTCAATGAGCAGTTCTTC. This gives the protein CASSFFNEQFF.

The table lists this clonotype with many counts. This sequence joins TRBV12-3 or TRBV12-4 and TRBJ1-1, with D tentatively TRBD1 (5 bases). The CDR3 is 15 amino acids. Trimming took 6 bases from V and 1 from J, leaving 15 bases between them. The CDR3 DNA reads as TGTGCCAGCAGCCAGTGGACACAGAAGAACACTGAAGCTTTCTTT. Its protein product is CASSQWTQKNTEAFF.

The chain is built from TRBV18 and TRBJ2-4; D may be TRBD1 or TRBD2 (5 bases each). The CDR3 spans 16 residues. The germline V and J ends were trimmed by 6 bases and 0 bases, with 15 bases remaining between them. Germline V gene sequence: CDR1 KGHSH, CDR2 LQKENI. In DNA form, the CDR3 reads TGTGCCAGCTCTACAGGCCGGGATTTAGCCAAAAACATTCAGTACTTC. This sequence encodes CASSTGRDLAKNIQYF.

The chain couples TRBV9 to TRBJ2-6, with unresolved D. Germline assignment: CDR1 SGDLS and CDR2 YYNGEE. This CDR3 comprises 15 residues. Trimming removed 0 bases at V and 0 bases at J, with 4 bases between. The CDR3 nucleotides are TGTGCCAGCAGCGTAGAGAGCTCTGGGGCCAACGTCCTGACTTTC. The encoded protein is CASSVESSGANVLTF.

This clonotype was counted at least ten times. The J gene is TRBJ2-7, the V gene TRBV12-5; the match to TRBD1 covers 9 bases. This CDR3 comprises 17 residues. With V trimmed by 1 base and J by 2 bases, 9 bases remained unmatched. CDR1 and CDR2 from the germline V gene are LGHNT and FRNRAP. In nucleotides, the CDR3 is TGTGCTAGTGGTTTGGACCTGCCGGGACAGGGCCCCTACGAGCAGTACTTC. Amino acids: CASGLDLPGQGPYEQYF.

This clonotype was seen a few times. V usage is TRBV9 and J usage is TRBJ2-1; D gene ambiguous. The CDR3 is 16 amino acids. Per the germline V gene, CDR1 is SGDLS and CDR2 is YYNGEE. Trimming took off 3 bases at V and 4 bases at J, with 17 bases between the two ends. The CDR3 reads CASSGGEGNRYNEQFF. CDR3 DNA sequence: TGTGCCAGCAGCGGCGGAGAAGGAAACCGATACAATGAGCAGTTCTTC.

The V and J genes are TRBV2 and TRBJ2-5; 8 nucleotides align to TRBD1. Unmatched junction bases numbered 6, after V lost 7 bases and J lost 5 bases. The CDR3 consists of 13 residues. Germline values: CDR1 SNHLY, CDR2 FYNNEI. The DNA for the CDR3 is TGTGCCAGCACCATGGACAGGGTGGAGACCCAGTACTTC. This gives the protein CASTMDRVETQYF.

This clonotype was found many times. This chain links TRBV9 with TRBJ1-3; no clear D gene. The CDR3 contains 15 residues. V dropped 0 bases and J dropped 0 bases, with 7 bases sitting between them. Germline V gives CDR1 SGDLS, CDR2 YYNGEE. CDR3 loop: CASSVAPLSGNTIYF. For the CDR3, the DNA is TGTGCCAGCAGCGTAGCCCCCCTCTCTGGAAACACCATATATTTT.

The table lists this clonotype with many counts. The rearrangement links TRBV4-1 to TRBJ2-5, with D perhaps matching TRBD2 (6 bases). Germline CDR1 and CDR2: MGHRA and YSYEKL. V lost 4 bases and J lost 4, with 13 bases in between. The CDR3 is 14 residues long. The CDR3 loop reads CASSLRAGPETQYF. The DNA for the CDR3 is TGCGCCAGCAGCCTCCGGGCGGGGCCAGAGACCCAGTACTTC.

This clonotype was observed a few times. This rearrangement joins TRBV7-3 to TRBJ2-6, with 8 positions matching TRBD1. This CDR3 has 18 amino acids. The V segment lost 5 bases and the J segment 0 bases; nucleotides outside the gene matches: 9. Germline V gene lookup returns CDR1 SGHTA and CDR2 FQGTGA. CDR3 DNA: TGTGCCAGCAGCCCCGGGGACAGGTTCAGCTCTGGGGCCAACGTCCTGACTTTC. Its protein product is CASSPGDRFSSGANVLTF.

This chain links TRBV18 with TRBJ2-1, with D tentatively TRBD1 or TRBD2 (5 bases each). The germline V gene has CDR1 KGHSH and CDR2 LQKENI. The V end lost 4 bases, the J end lost 7 bases, and 17 bases lay between the germline ends. CDR3 length: 15 residues. Here the CDR3 reads CASSRSGRGVNEQFF. The CDR3 coding sequence is TGTGCCAGCTCACGATCGGGACGAGGAGTAAATGAGCAGTTCTTC.